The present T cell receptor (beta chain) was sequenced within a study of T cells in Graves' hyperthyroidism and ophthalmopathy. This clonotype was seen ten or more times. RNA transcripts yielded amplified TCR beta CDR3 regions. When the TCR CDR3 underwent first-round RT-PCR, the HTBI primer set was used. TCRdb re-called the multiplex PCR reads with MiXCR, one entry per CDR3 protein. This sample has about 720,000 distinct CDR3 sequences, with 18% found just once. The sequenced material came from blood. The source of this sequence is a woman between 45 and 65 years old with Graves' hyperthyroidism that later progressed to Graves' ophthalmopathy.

CDR3 nucleotide sequence: TGTGCCAGCTCACCACCCTTGGGGAACACTGAAGCTTTCTTT. Translated: CASSPPLGNTEAFF. The chain employs TRBV18 and TRBJ1-1, with D unclear. The V end lost 0 bases, the J end lost 1 base, and 6 bases lay between the germline ends. The germline gives CDR1 KGHSH, CDR2 LQKENI. This CDR3 contains 14 residues.